These T cell receptor beta chains were read from a single sample in a study of human T cells and chemical hapten exposure. TCRdb ran MiXCR on the RACE reads and lists one entry per CDR3 protein. This sample has roughly 50,000 distinct CDR3 sequences, with 9.5% to 10% found just once. The sequences come from whole blood, collected in connection with sensitization to the hapten diphenylcyclopropenone (DPC). The receptors were sampled from a man aged 35-49 years with alopecia areata. Some clones in this sample may be carry-over from other donors' samples. Both conserved end residues are part of each CDR3. D genes are given only for firm matches. Part of the rows lack a size; the others show once, few, many or a class for expanded clones.

V	size	D	J	DNA	CDR3
TRBV10-3	few	.	TRBJ2-1	TGTGCCACCAAGCCAGCCCGCGATGAGCAGTTCTTC	CATKPARDEQFF
TRBV6-5	.	.	TRBJ1-4	TGTGCCAGCAGTTACGACAGAGTTAATGAAAAACTGTTTTTT	CASSYDRVNEKLFF
TRBV7-6	many	.	TRBJ2-5	TGTGCCAGCAGCTTCGGCAACTGGCGGGTGGAGACCCAGTACTTC	CASSFGNWRVETQYF
TRBV25-1	.	TRBD2	TRBJ2-3	TGTGCCAGCAGTGATTGGGGAGGGACTAGCGCCACAGATACGCAGTATTTT	CASSDWGGTSATDTQYF
TRBV5-8	few	.	TRBJ1-1	TGTGCCAGCAGCTTGCAGAGTGGGACTGAAGCTTTCTTT	CASSLQSGTEAFF
TRBV28	few	.	TRBJ1-2	TGTGCCAGCACCACCGTCCCATATGGCTACACCTTC	CASTTVPYGYTF
TRBV30	many	TRBD1	TRBJ2-1	TGTGCCGGTAAACGAGAGACAGGGTACTACAATGAGCAGTTCTTC	CAGKRETGYYNEQFF
TRBV9	few	TRBD2	TRBJ2-2	TGTGCCAGCAGCGCAGGGACTAGCGGGAGGACCGGGGAGCTGTTTTTT	CASSAGTSGRTGELFF
TRBV2	.	.	TRBJ1-1	TGTGCCAGCAGAGACACCCTGGGGACTGAAGCTTTCTTT	CASRDTLGTEAFF
TRBV28	few	.	TRBJ2-5	TGTGCCAGCGAACGAAAAGGGACCCAGTACTTC	CASERKGTQYF
TRBV28	few	.	TRBJ2-4	TGTGCCAGCAGAGAAGGGTCCAAAAACATTCAGTACTTC	CASREGSKNIQYF
TRBV5-6	few	.	TRBJ2-5	TGTGCCAGCAGCTTGGACGGTAGGCAGACCCAGTACTTC	CASSLDGRQTQYF
TRBV6-5	many	.	TRBJ1-2	TGTGCCAGCAGTTACGCCGGACAGTTCTCTGGCTACACCTTC	CASSYAGQFSGYTF
TRBV25-1	.	.	TRBJ1-2	TGTGCCACCCGTGGGGCCGCCAACTATGGCTACACCTTC	CATRGAANYGYTF
TRBV20-1	.	.	TRBJ1-2	TGCAGTGCTAGAGCGTATGGCTACACCTTC	CSARAYGYTF
TRBV12-3/TRBV12-4	many	TRBD1	TRBJ2-7	TGTGCCAGCAGTAAAGACAGGGTTGCATTTGGGTACGAGCAGTACTTC	CASSKDRVAFGYEQYF
TRBV20-1	.	TRBD1	TRBJ2-1	TGCAGTGCTTCGGGGACAGGGAACGGTGAGCAGTTCTTC	CSASGTGNGEQFF
TRBV18	few	.	TRBJ2-2	TGTGCCAGCTCACCGATGACAATTTCGAACACCGGGGAGCTGTTTTTT	CASSPMTISNTGELFF
TRBV7-3	many	.	TRBJ2-2	TGTGCCAGCAGCTTCAGTACGAGCGGAACCGGGGAGCTGTTTTTT	CASSFSTSGTGELFF
TRBV27	few	.	TRBJ2-5	TGTGCCAGCAGCCGGACGGTGAGCCAAGAGACCCAGTACTTC	CASSRTVSQETQYF
TRBV20-1	few	TRBD2	TRBJ2-1	TGCAGTGCTAGAGACCCCGGACTAGCGGGAGAAGGAGATGAGCAGTTCTTC	CSARDPGLAGEGDEQFF
TRBV7-3	many	.	TRBJ2-2	TGTGCCAGCAGCTCCATCCAAACAGGGCCCTCCACCGGGGAGCTGTTTTTT	CASSSIQTGPSTGELFF
TRBV5-5	.	.	TRBJ2-7	TGTGCCAGCAGCTTGGACGAGGACTACGAGCAGTACTTC	CASSLDEDYEQYF
TRBV6-1	many	.	TRBJ1-5	TGTGCCAGCAACCCAACAGGGTCGAATCAGCCCCAGCATTTT	CASNPTGSNQPQHF
TRBV5-1	many	.	TRBJ1-5	TGCGCCAGCAGCTTGAGGGGGAATCAGCCCCAGCATTTT	CASSLRGNQPQHF
TRBV6-4	many	TRBD2	TRBJ2-3	TGTGCCAGCAGAGATAGCGGGAGGACAGATACGCAGTATTTT	CASRDSGRTDTQYF
TRBV6-5	few	.	TRBJ1-1	TGTGCCAGCAGTTACGATAGGGGTAGGGACACTGAAGCTTTCTTT	CASSYDRGRDTEAFF
TRBV5-1	few	.	TRBJ2-1	TGCGCCAGCAGCTCAACCCGGGCTCTTAAGGGCAATGAGCAGTTCTTC	CASSSTRALKGNEQFF
TRBV9	.	.	TRBJ2-3	TGTGCCAGCAGCGTAGTTGGGATGACAGATACGCAGTATTTT	CASSVVGMTDTQYF
TRBV29-1	few	.	TRBJ2-3	TGCAGCGTTGAAGAGTCTCCCACAGATACGCAGTATTTT	CSVEESPTDTQYF
TRBV20-1	few	TRBD2	TRBJ2-1	TGCAGTGCAGACGGGACTAGCGGGGGCTACAATGAGCAGTTCTTC	CSADGTSGGYNEQFF
TRBV5-1	few	TRBD2	TRBJ2-1	TGCGCCAGCAGCTTTACTAGCGGGAGCTATGAGCAGTTCTTC	CASSFTSGSYEQFF
TRBV30	few	.	TRBJ1-6	TGTGCCTGGAGCACGGACCGAGGGTCACCCCTCCACTTT	CAWSTDRGSPLHF
TRBV9	.	TRBD2	TRBJ2-7	TGTGCCAGCAGCGAGGGACTAGCGGGAACCTACGAGCAGTACTTC	CASSEGLAGTYEQYF
TRBV2	many	.	TRBJ2-5	TGTGCCAGCAGTGAAGGGAGGGTCCAAGAGACCCAGTACTTC	CASSEGRVQETQYF
TRBV7-2	few	TRBD2	TRBJ2-1	TGTGCCAGCAGCTTAGCGGGGGTAGCGGGTTCCTACAATGAGCAGTTCTTC	CASSLAGVAGSYNEQFF
TRBV18	many	TRBD2	TRBJ2-1	TGTGCCAGCTCACCACAGCTAGCGGGGCTTAAGGGTGAGCAGTTCTTC	CASSPQLAGLKGEQFF
TRBV19	many	.	TRBJ1-5	TGTGCCAGTAGGCCACGGGACTTCCAGAATCAGCCCCAGCATTTT	CASRPRDFQNQPQHF
TRBV20-1	.	.	TRBJ2-3	TGCAGTGCCAGGGGTGGCGGGAGTAGGCAAGAGGGGTTCACAGATACGCAGTATTTT	CSARGGGSRQEGFTDTQYF
TRBV20-1	few	TRBD2	TRBJ2-3	TGCAGTGCTAGCCGTGTTCTAGCGGGGTACACAGATACGCAGTATTTT	CSASRVLAGYTDTQYF
TRBV7-2	few	.	TRBJ2-3	TGTGCCAGCAGCTTACAGGCAGGGGATGGCACAGATACGCAGTATTTT	CASSLQAGDGTDTQYF